The present entry profiles one TCR beta chain with its context. The CDR3 length is 13 residues. Between the trimmed V and J ends, which lost 6 bases and 6 bases, there was a span of 11 bases. The data were obtained in a study of blood T cell repertoires in COVID-19. The protocol was immunoSEQ multiplex PCR, while the TCRdb copy is restricted to in-frame clones and leaves out a portion. The table has fewer than 250,000 clones, about 90% seen once. This clonotype was sampled from a woman aged 18-29 years who had recovered from COVID-19. The sample comprised PBMCs or T cells enriched from blood (not recorded which). J is TRBJ1-4 and V is TRBV12-3 or TRBV12-4, with a possible D match to TRBD1 (5 bases). CDR3 DNA sequence: TGTGCCAGCAGACAGGACAACGATGAAAAACTGTTTTTT. Translated, it gives CASRQDNDEKLFF.